These T cell receptor beta chains were read from a single sample in a study of cytomegalovirus exposure and HLA in healthy donors. This table comes from immunoSEQ multiplex PCR, and its TCRdb copy is limited to in-frame clones, with some not included. The repertoire has around 150,000 clones, 60% to 80% of them found once; the top ten carry approximately 2.9%. Sequencing input: PBMCs. These receptors came from a woman in her thirties or forties in good health and CMV-seropositive. The CDR3 runs from the conserved cysteine through the conserved F or W. D genes are given only for firm matches. For some rows the clone size is stated as once, few or many, or as a class when expanded; others skip it.

v_call: TRBV2
clone_size: once
d_call: -
j_call: TRBJ2-3
cdr3_nt: TGTGCCAGCAGTGATATCAGAGATACGCAGTATTTT
cdr3_aa: CASSDIRDTQYF

v_call: TRBV7-2
clone_size: -
d_call: -
j_call: TRBJ2-3
cdr3_nt: TGTGCCAGCAGCTTAGTTTCGGTCCCCACAGATACGCAGTATTTT
cdr3_aa: CASSLVSVPTDTQYF

v_call: TRBV13
clone_size: -
d_call: -
j_call: TRBJ2-3
cdr3_nt: TGTGCCAGCGGCTTAGGGTTCTCAGATACGCAGTATTTT
cdr3_aa: CASGLGFSDTQYF

v_call: TRBV6-5
clone_size: -
d_call: -
j_call: TRBJ2-5
cdr3_nt: TGTGCCAGCAGTACCGGGGTAACGGAGACCCAGTACTTC
cdr3_aa: CASSTGVTETQYF

v_call: TRBV9
clone_size: -
d_call: TRBD2
j_call: TRBJ2-2
cdr3_nt: TGTGCCAGCAGCCCGCAGGGGAGAGCGGGAGTGATAGTCGGGGAGCTGTTTTTT
cdr3_aa: CASSPQGRAGVIVGELFF

v_call: TRBV2
clone_size: -
d_call: -
j_call: TRBJ1-2
cdr3_nt: TGTGCCAGTCTGGGATTGGAGGGCGGGATAAGTGGCTACACCTTC
cdr3_aa: CASLGLEGGISGYTF

v_call: TRBV2
clone_size: once
d_call: -
j_call: TRBJ2-7
cdr3_nt: TGTGCCAGCACCCCGCGTTGGGAGGGGGACGAGCAGTACTTC
cdr3_aa: CASTPRWEGDEQYF

v_call: TRBV21-1
clone_size: once
d_call: -
j_call: TRBJ1-5
cdr3_nt: TGTGCCAGCACCTACGCGGGGTCTAGCAATCAGCCCCAGCATTTT
cdr3_aa: CASTYAGSSNQPQHF

v_call: TRBV7-2
clone_size: -
d_call: -
j_call: TRBJ2-7
cdr3_nt: TGTGCCAGCAGCTTAGGGTTCGGGAACGAGCAGTACTTC
cdr3_aa: CASSLGFGNEQYF

v_call: TRBV9
clone_size: -
d_call: -
j_call: TRBJ1-3
cdr3_nt: TGTGCCAGCAGCCCACAGGATTTCATTGGAAACACCATATATTTT
cdr3_aa: CASSPQDFIGNTIYF

v_call: TRBV5-6
clone_size: -
d_call: -
j_call: TRBJ1-1
cdr3_nt: TGTGCCAGCAGATTGCTGGACAGAATGAACACTGAAGCTTTCTTT
cdr3_aa: CASRLLDRMNTEAFF

v_call: TRBV7-2
clone_size: -
d_call: -
j_call: TRBJ1-1
cdr3_nt: TGTGCCAGCAGCTTACTTAGCGGTAACACTGAAGCTTTCTTT
cdr3_aa: CASSLLSGNTEAFF

v_call: TRBV2
clone_size: -
d_call: TRBD1
j_call: TRBJ1-6
cdr3_nt: TGTGCCAGCAGCGAACGGGACAGGGGGCAAGGATCACCCCTCCACTTT
cdr3_aa: CASSERDRGQGSPLHF

v_call: TRBV30
clone_size: -
d_call: TRBD2
j_call: TRBJ2-1
cdr3_nt: TGTGCCTGGAGCGGTGGGGGGGATGAGCAGTTCTTC
cdr3_aa: CAWSGGGDEQFF

v_call: TRBV7-9
clone_size: once
d_call: TRBD1
j_call: TRBJ1-1
cdr3_nt: TGTGCCAGCAGCTTAGAGACAGGGTTCACTGAAGCTTTCTTT
cdr3_aa: CASSLETGFTEAFF

v_call: TRBV5-6
clone_size: -
d_call: TRBD1
j_call: TRBJ2-4
cdr3_nt: TGTGCCAGCAGCCAGACAGGGGTGAGCAAAAACATTCAGTACTTC
cdr3_aa: CASSQTGVSKNIQYF

v_call: TRBV6-5
clone_size: -
d_call: -
j_call: TRBJ1-1
cdr3_nt: TGTGCCAGCAGGGAGGGCACTGAAGCTTTCTTT
cdr3_aa: CASREGTEAFF

v_call: TRBV7-2
clone_size: few
d_call: TRBD2
j_call: TRBJ2-2
cdr3_nt: TGTGCCAGCAGCTTACTAGCGGGGGGTCACACCGGGGAGCTGTTTTTT
cdr3_aa: CASSLLAGGHTGELFF

v_call: TRBV28
clone_size: once
d_call: -
j_call: TRBJ1-1
cdr3_nt: TGTGCCAGCAGTCCCGGACAGAAGTTGAACACTGAAGCTTTCTTT
cdr3_aa: CASSPGQKLNTEAFF

v_call: TRBV9
clone_size: -
d_call: TRBD2
j_call: TRBJ2-5
cdr3_nt: TGTGCCAGCAGCGGAAGCTTAGCGGGAAGGGAGACCCAGTACTTC
cdr3_aa: CASSGSLAGRETQYF

v_call: TRBV30
clone_size: -
d_call: TRBD1
j_call: TRBJ2-1
cdr3_nt: TGTGCCTGGACTGAAGGGACAGGCTTGTTTAATGAGCAGTTCTTC
cdr3_aa: CAWTEGTGLFNEQFF

v_call: TRBV20-1
clone_size: -
d_call: TRBD1
j_call: TRBJ1-2
cdr3_nt: TGCAGTGCTTTACAGGGGAGCGGCTACACCTTC
cdr3_aa: CSALQGSGYTF

v_call: TRBV2
clone_size: -
d_call: TRBD2
j_call: TRBJ2-5
cdr3_nt: TGTGCCAGCAGGACTAGCGGGAGGGCCCAAGAGACCCAGTACTTC
cdr3_aa: CASRTSGRAQETQYF

v_call: TRBV20-1
clone_size: -
d_call: -
j_call: TRBJ1-2
cdr3_nt: TGCAGTGCTAAAGGGGCGGAGGGCTACACCTTC
cdr3_aa: CSAKGAEGYTF

v_call: TRBV12-2
clone_size: -
d_call: -
j_call: TRBJ2-5
cdr3_nt: TGTGCAAGTCGCTTGCGACTAGCGGGGGGGGTGTCGGAGACCCAGTACTTC
cdr3_aa: CASRLRLAGGVSETQYF

v_call: TRBV21-1
clone_size: few
d_call: -
j_call: TRBJ1-2
cdr3_nt: TGTGCCAGCAGCGAAGAAAGGGGTTTAAGTAACTATGGCTACACCTTC
cdr3_aa: CASSEERGLSNYGYTF

v_call: TRBV11-3
clone_size: -
d_call: -
j_call: TRBJ2-7
cdr3_nt: TGTGCCAGCGAACCTCCTCGGTCCCGCGACTACGAGCAGTACTTC
cdr3_aa: CASEPPRSRDYEQYF

v_call: TRBV4-2
clone_size: -
d_call: -
j_call: TRBJ2-5
cdr3_nt: TGTGCCAGCAGCCAAGAACGAATAGGAGCTAGCTCGGGCCAAGAGACCCAGTACTTC
cdr3_aa: CASSQERIGASSGQETQYF

v_call: TRBV6-1
clone_size: -
d_call: TRBD1
j_call: TRBJ1-2
cdr3_nt: TGTGCCAGCAGGAAGACAGGGAATTTCTATGGCTACACCTTC
cdr3_aa: CASRKTGNFYGYTF

v_call: TRBV7-2
clone_size: -
d_call: -
j_call: TRBJ2-7
cdr3_nt: TGTGCCAGCAGCTTAGATCGGGACATTTGGTACGAGCAGTACTTC
cdr3_aa: CASSLDRDIWYEQYF

v_call: TRBV18
clone_size: -
d_call: TRBD2
j_call: TRBJ2-5
cdr3_nt: TGTGCCAGCTCACCAAAACGGCGGGGGGGACCCCAAGAGACCCAGTACTTC
cdr3_aa: CASSPKRRGGPQETQYF

v_call: TRBV5-1
clone_size: -
d_call: -
j_call: TRBJ1-1
cdr3_nt: TGCGCCAGCAGCTTGGTGCCAGGAAAGAACACTGAAGCTTTCTTT
cdr3_aa: CASSLVPGKNTEAFF

v_call: TRBV7-9
clone_size: few
d_call: TRBD1
j_call: TRBJ1-5
cdr3_nt: TGTGCCAGCAGCTTAGGGACAGGGATCAATCAGCCCCAGCATTTT
cdr3_aa: CASSLGTGINQPQHF

v_call: TRBV30
clone_size: -
d_call: TRBD2
j_call: TRBJ2-4
cdr3_nt: TGTGCCTGGAGTACCCGGACTAGCGGGAGAAGAAGCATTCAGTACTTC
cdr3_aa: CAWSTRTSGRRSIQYF

v_call: TRBV7-9
clone_size: few
d_call: -
j_call: TRBJ1-3
cdr3_nt: TGTGCCAGCACAGAAACAGGGTCCGGAAACACCATATATTTT
cdr3_aa: CASTETGSGNTIYF

v_call: TRBV18
clone_size: -
d_call: TRBD1
j_call: TRBJ1-4
cdr3_nt: TGTGCCAGCTCACCCGACAGGGTTCCCAATGAAAAACTGTTTTTT
cdr3_aa: CASSPDRVPNEKLFF

v_call: TRBV7-2
clone_size: -
d_call: TRBD2
j_call: TRBJ2-1
cdr3_nt: TGTGCCAGCAGCTTGGGCCAGGGAGGGTACAATGAGCAGTTCTTC
cdr3_aa: CASSLGQGGYNEQFF

v_call: TRBV9
clone_size: -
d_call: TRBD2
j_call: TRBJ2-1
cdr3_nt: TGTGCCAGCCGGTTAGCGGGGTGGCAGTTCTTC
cdr3_aa: CASRLAGWQFF

v_call: TRBV4-3
clone_size: -
d_call: -
j_call: TRBJ2-6
cdr3_nt: TGCGCCAGCAGCTCGACAAGTTCTGGGGCCAACGTCCTGACTTTC
cdr3_aa: CASSSTSSGANVLTF

v_call: TRBV19
clone_size: -
d_call: TRBD1
j_call: TRBJ2-1
cdr3_nt: TGTGCCAGTATCGGGACAGGGCAGAATGAGCAGTTCTTC
cdr3_aa: CASIGTGQNEQFF

v_call: TRBV19
clone_size: few
d_call: TRBD1
j_call: TRBJ2-5
cdr3_nt: TGTGCCAGTAGTACCCCCCGGGACAGGGGGCGAGAGACCCAGTACTTC
cdr3_aa: CASSTPRDRGRETQYF

v_call: TRBV5-1
clone_size: -
d_call: TRBD2
j_call: TRBJ2-2
cdr3_nt: TGCGCCAGCAGCTTGGTAGGGACTAGTGTTACCGGGGAGCTGTTTTTT
cdr3_aa: CASSLVGTSVTGELFF

v_call: TRBV25-1
clone_size: -
d_call: -
j_call: TRBJ1-6
cdr3_nt: TGTGCCAGCAGTGAATCACGGGATTCACCCCTCCACTTT
cdr3_aa: CASSESRDSPLHF

v_call: TRBV10-3
clone_size: -
d_call: -
j_call: TRBJ1-4
cdr3_nt: TGTGCCATCAGTGAGTCCCCAGGACTAGGTGAAAAACTGTTTTTT
cdr3_aa: CAISESPGLGEKLFF

v_call: TRBV5-1
clone_size: -
d_call: TRBD1
j_call: TRBJ2-3
cdr3_nt: TGCGCCAGCAGCGGGGGACAGGGGGCGGCCACAGATACGCAGTATTTT
cdr3_aa: CASSGGQGAATDTQYF

v_call: TRBV7-2
clone_size: few
d_call: -
j_call: TRBJ1-1
cdr3_nt: TGTGCCAGCAGCTTAGATGGCAGGGAAGCTTTCTTT
cdr3_aa: CASSLDGREAFF